This passage covers 19 T cell receptor beta chains from one sample sequenced in a study of shared clonotypes between healthy human individuals. The assay was immunoSEQ multiplex PCR, and TCRdb's table has in-frame clones only and misses some. The profile shows roughly 490,000 clones, about 82% of them singletons. The specimen was PBMCs. The receptor source for this set is a woman in her thirties or forties in good health. Some clones in this sample may be carry-over from other donors' samples.

This rearrangement joins TRBV11-2 to TRBJ1-2; D is ambiguous. The ends were cut back, 3 bases at V and 0 bases at J, with 11 bases in the middle. CDR1 and CDR2 (germline): SGHAT, FQNNGV. The CDR3 is 15 amino acids. The CDR3 here is CASSFGPASNYGYTF. In nucleotides, the CDR3 is TGTGCCAGCAGCTTCGGTCCCGCTTCTAACTATGGCTACACCTTC.

V usage is TRBV4-2 and J usage is TRBJ2-7, with D perhaps being TRBD1 or TRBD2 (5 bases each). Germline values: CDR1 LGHNA, CDR2 YNFKEQ. The CDR3 runs to 15 residues. Trimming left V 1 base short and J 1 base short, with 11 bases between. The CDR3 DNA reads TGTGCCAGCAGCCAAGTGGGGACGGAGTCCTACGAGCAGTACTTC. Protein: CASSQVGTESYEQYF.

The chain joins TRBV4-1 to TRBJ2-5, with 12 bases lining up with TRBD2. The DNA end favors TRBJ2-7, so the J call may be wrong. Germline V lookup: CDR1 MGHRA, CDR2 YSYEKL. CDR3 length: 16 amino acids. CDR3 region: CASSQLPLAGGYEQYF. CDR3 coding DNA: TGCGCCAGCAGCCAACTTCCACTAGCGGGAGGCTACGAGCAGTACTTC.

The chain is built from TRBV7-3 and TRBJ1-2; D unresolved. V was clipped by 6 bases and J by 7 bases, with 15 bases between them. The CDR3 consists of 13 residues. CDR1 and CDR2 from the germline V gene are SGHTA and FQGTGA. CDR3 sequence reads: CASSSDPTIGYTF. DNA of the CDR3: TGTGCCAGCAGTTCCGACCCTACGATTGGCTACACCTTC.

This rearrangement joins TRBV5-1 to TRBJ2-5; TRBD2 matches at 7 bases. Germline V gene sequence: CDR1 SGHRS, CDR2 YFSETQ. The CDR3 covers 16 residues. Losses at the gene ends were 0 bases for V and 2 bases for J; bases not matched to a gene: 7. The CDR3 region is CASSLGGSSGQETQYF. The CDR3 coding sequence is TGCGCCAGCAGCTTGGGAGGGTCTAGCGGACAAGAGACCCAGTACTTC.

The rearrangement links TRBV7-9 to TRBJ2-7, with D unresolved. Germline lookup yields CDR1 SEHNR and CDR2 FQNEAQ (reference sequence). V dropped 7 bases and J dropped 9 bases, with 19 bases sitting between them. CDR3 length equals 13 residues. The CDR3 coding sequence is TGTGCCAGCACTCCGGCGGACCCTATCGGGCAGTACTTC. Translating gives CASTPADPIGQYF.

This clone occurred once. This chain links TRBV7-2 with TRBJ2-2; D could derive from TRBD1 or TRBD2 (5 bases each). V dropped 7 bases and J dropped 0 bases, with 12 bases sitting between them. CDR3 length equals 15 residues. The germline gives CDR1 SGHTA, CDR2 FQGNSA. CDR3 bases: TGTGCCAGCACCTGGGGGAGAACGAACACCGGGGAGCTGTTTTTT. Its protein product is CASTWGRTNTGELFF.

This clone was picked up a small number of times. The rearrangement uses TRBV6-5 and TRBJ1-4; D unclear. V was pared by 4 bases and J by 10 bases, with 16 bases between. The CDR3 totals 14 residues. CDR1 and CDR2 (germline): MNHEY, SVGAGI. Here the CDR3 reads CASSSGVEVAKLFF. CDR3 DNA: TGTGCCAGCAGTTCCGGGGTCGAGGTTGCAAAACTGTTTTTT.

The gene calls are TRBV15 and TRBJ2-1, with TRBD2 matching 7 bases. CDR3 length: 14 amino acids. Trimming at V came to 3 bases and at J to 6 bases, leaving 5 bases not matched to a gene. Germline-derived CDR1 and CDR2 are LNHNV and YYDKDF (reference sequence). The CDR3 bases are TGTGCCACCAGCAGTAATCTAGCGGCCAATGAGCAGTTCTTC. This codes for CATSSNLAANEQFF. Based on the CDR3 plus reference TRBV15 and TRBJ2-1, the full variable domain is DAMVIQNPRYQVTQFGKPVTLSCSQTLNHNVMYWYQQKSSQAPKLLFHYYDKDFNNEADTPDNFQSRRPNTSFCFLDIRSPGLGDTAMYLCATSSNLAANEQFFGPGTRLTVL.

In this sample, this clone turned up once. The CDR3 DNA sequence: TGTGCCAGCAACCGACAGGGAGAGGGTGGCTACACCTTC. Amino acid sequence: CASNRQGEGGYTF. The J gene is TRBJ1-2, the V gene TRBV5-4, with 7 bases matching TRBD1. V lost 6 bases, J lost 7 bases, and 9 bases stayed unmatched. The germline gives CDR1 SGHNT, CDR2 YYREEE (reference sequence). There are 13 residues in the CDR3.

Regarding this clone: This likely reflects a read error, since a far larger clone is one base away. Because it lacks the conserved phenylalanine or tryptophan at the end, this CDR3 is likely a read error. V gene TRBV4-1 combines with J gene TRBJ1-1; TRBD1 might be the D (6 bases). CDR1 and CDR2 (germline): MGHRA, YSYEKL. This CDR3 is built from 13 residues. Between the trimmed V and J ends, which lost 4 bases and 4 bases, there was a span of 10 bases. In DNA, the CDR3 is TGCGCCAGCAGCCGAGGACAGAGCACTGAAGCTTTCTCT. This codes for CASSRGQSTEAFS.

The rearrangement uses TRBV6-5 and TRBJ1-1; 7 positions agree with TRBD1. The CDR3 contains 15 residues. Germline CDR1 and CDR2: MNHEY and SVGAGI. V lost 0 bases and J lost 6; bases outside the gene matches: 7. CDR3 coding DNA: TGTGCCAGCAGTTACTCCGCGAGACAGGGACCTGAAGCTTTCTTT. As protein: CASSYSARQGPEAFF.

About this clone itself: The identical CDR3 is also encoded by other nucleotide sequences in the sample. The chain has TRBV9 and TRBJ2-1; tentative D call: TRBD1 (6 bases). Germline-derived CDR1 and CDR2 are SGDLS and YYNGEE. The length of the CDR3 is 13 residues. The V end was cut by 0 bases, the J end by 6 bases, with 7 bases between. This CDR3 is CASSVAGVNEQFF. CDR3 nucleotides: TGTGCCAGCAGCGTAGCAGGGGTCAATGAGCAGTTCTTC.

V usage is TRBV5-4 and J usage is TRBJ2-1; D is unclear. Trimming left V 1 base short and J 0 bases short, with 8 bases between. Germline V gene data show CDR1 as SGHNT and CDR2 as YYREEE (reference sequence). The CDR3 loop spans 15 amino acids. As DNA, the CDR3 is TGTGCCAGCAGCTTGTCTCAGAACTCCTACAATGAGCAGTTCTTC. Its protein is CASSLSQNSYNEQFF. Full variable domain (remainder filled in from reference TRBV5-4 and TRBJ2-1): ETGVTQSPTHLIKTRGQQVTLRCSSQSGHNTVSWYQQALGQGPQFIFQYYREEENGRGNFPPRFSGLQFPNYSSELNVNALELDDSALYLCASSLSQNSYNEQFFGPGTRLTVL.

V is TRBV7-6 and J is TRBJ1-2; D perhaps matches TRBD1 (6 bases). Germline CDR1 SGHVS, CDR2 FNYEAQ. V shed 3 bases and J shed 3 bases, with 11 bases lying between them. This CDR3 has 14 amino acids. CDR3 protein: CASSLGGLDYGYTF. DNA for the CDR3: TGTGCCAGCAGCTTGGGGGGCTTGGACTATGGCTACACCTTC. The entire variable domain, with the rest obtained from reference TRBV7-6 and TRBJ1-2, is as follows: GAGVSQSPRYKVTKRGQDVALRCDPISGHVSLYWYRQALGQGPEFLTYFNYEAQQDKSGLPNDRFSAERPEGSISTLTIQRTEQRDSAMYRCASSLGGLDYGYTFGSGTRLTVV.

This clone was counted between two and nine times. The chain couples TRBV27 to TRBJ1-1; no clear D gene. Germline V CDR1 and CDR2: MNHEY, SMNVEV (reference sequence). Deletions cut 7 bases from V and 1 base from J, with 7 bases between. CDR3 length: 12 amino acids. CDR3 protein: CASMASNTEAFF. In DNA form, the CDR3 reads TGTGCCAGCATGGCGTCGAACACTGAAGCTTTCTTT.

This rearrangement joins TRBV27 to TRBJ1-2; D not certain. Germline assignment: CDR1 MNHEY and CDR2 SMNVEV (reference sequence). The CDR3 runs to 13 residues. Trimming shortened V by 3 bases and J by 6 bases, and 11 bases separated the two germline ends. The CDR3 protein is CASSFLTGDGYTF. For the CDR3, the DNA is TGTGCCAGCAGTTTCTTAACGGGTGATGGCTACACCTTC.

The genes are TRBV5-1 and TRBJ2-1; the D gene could be TRBD1 or TRBD2 (5 bases each). Germline CDR1 reads SGHRS; CDR2 reads YFSETQ. The CDR3 covers 17 residues. Trimming removed 4 bases at V and 4 bases at J, with 21 bases between. The CDR3, as DNA: TGCGCCAGCAGCCGCGGCGGGTCTCAGGGTACTTACAATGAGCAGTTCTTC. It yields the protein CASSRGGSQGTYNEQFF. The full variable domain, in which reference TRBV5-1 and TRBJ2-1 provide the parts outside the CDR3, is KAGVTQTPRYLIKTRGQQVTLSCSPISGHRSVSWYQQTPGQGLQFLFEYFSETQRNKGNFPGRFSGRQFSNSRSEMNVSTLELGDSALYLCASSRGGSQGTYNEQFFGPGTRLTVL.

This clone was seen a single time. The V call is TRBV7-2, the J call TRBJ2-7; 11 bases agree with TRBD2. The CDR3 length is 17 residues. V gave up 3 bases and J gave up 6 bases; unmatched junction bases: 13. The germline V gene encodes CDR1 SGHTA and CDR2 FQGNSA. The CDR3 sequence: CASSLNNPGTSGSEQYF. CDR3 DNA sequence: TGTGCCAGCAGCTTGAACAACCCCGGGACTAGCGGTAGCGAGCAGTACTTC. The full variable domain, completed using reference TRBV7-2 and TRBJ2-7, is GAGVSQSPSNKVTEKGKDVELRCDPISGHTALYWYRQSLGQGLEFLIYFQGNSAPDKSGLPSDRFSAERTGGSVSTLTIQRTQQEDSAVYLCASSLNNPGTSGSEQYFGPGTRLTVT.